One and the same sample provided the 19 T cell receptor beta chains below, sequenced in a study of blood T cell repertoires in COVID-19. Some clones are missing from TCRdb's copy, which holds only in-frame ones; the method was immunoSEQ multiplex PCR. In the table there are about 270,000 clones, 80% to 90% of which are singletons. Specimen: peripheral blood. These receptors all stem from a woman between 65 and 79 years old with COVID-19, enrolled during active disease.

This clone has more than one count but fewer than ten. The V gene is TRBV10-3, the J gene TRBJ2-3; a possible D gene is TRBD2 (5 bases). There are 13 residues in the CDR3. The V and J ends lost 11 bases and 0 bases respectively, with 12 bases between them. CDR1 is ENHRY and CDR2 is SYGVKD in the germline V gene. The CDR3 sequence: CASRTPSTDTQYF. The CDR3 DNA follows: TGTGCCTCGCGGACTCCTAGCACAGATACGCAGTATTTT.

This sequence joins TRBV7-9 and TRBJ2-7; 7 positions match TRBD2. The CDR3 loop spans 16 amino acids. Germline V gene lookup returns CDR1 SEHNR and CDR2 FQNEAQ (reference sequence). The ends lost 5 bases at V and 9 bases at J; junction bases unmatched: 19. CDR3 DNA: TGTGCCAGCAGCCGGGCCCTTGGACTAGGAGACTCAATGCAGTACTTC. Its protein is CASSRALGLGDSMQYF.

The chain joins TRBV7-7 to TRBJ2-2; tentative D call: TRBD1 (5 bases). V lost 3 bases and J 6 bases, leaving 14 bases between the germline ends. The length of the CDR3 is 15 residues. The germline V gene has CDR1 SSHAT and CDR2 FNYEAQ (reference sequence). CDR3 coding DNA: TGTGCCAGCAGCTTCCAAGGGGCCCCTCCCGGGGAGCTGTTTTTT. The encoded protein is CASSFQGAPPGELFF.

In its sample, this clone was seen once. The CDR3 DNA is TGCAGCGTCCATCCGGGCCCGGGGGAAAAACTGTTTTTT. It encodes CSVHPGPGEKLFF. The chain uses TRBV29-1 and TRBJ1-4; D unresolved. The germline V and J ends were trimmed by 6 bases and 8 bases, with 16 bases remaining between them. The CDR3 extends over 13 amino acids. The germline CDR1 and CDR2 sequences are SQVTM and ANQGSEA.

V gene TRBV2 combines with J gene TRBJ2-1, with 8 bases matching TRBD1. The CDR3 covers 15 residues. Trimming took 10 bases from V and 6 from J; bases not matched to a gene: 14. Germline V CDR1 and CDR2: SNHLY, FYNNEI. CDR3: CATSRSRGLINEQFF. The DNA for the CDR3 is TGTGCCACATCACGCTCCAGGGGGCTAATCAATGAGCAGTTCTTC.

There are a few counts of this clone. The chain recombines TRBV12-2 with TRBJ1-2. TRBV12-2 is a listed pseudogene. CDR3 length equals 16 residues. The CDR3, as DNA: TGTGCAAGTCGCTTAGTCCCCGGGGGAGTAAACTATGGCTACACCTTC. It is translated as CASRLVPGGVNYGYTF.

The rearrangement links TRBV29-1 to TRBJ2-5, with D maybe TRBD1 (5 bases). V was pared by 6 bases and J by 5 bases, with 19 bases between. Germline CDR1 and CDR2: SQVTM and ANQGSEA. This CDR3 is 14 amino acids long. The CDR3 DNA reads TGCAGCGTCAGACAGCAAACCTCTTTGGAGACCCAGTACTTC. Protein sequence: CSVRQQTSLETQYF.

The chain links TRBV13 to TRBJ1-3; D is perhaps TRBD1 (5 bases). The CDR3 is 18 amino acids. The ends were cut back, 1 base at V and 4 bases at J, with 20 bases in the middle. Germline V gene sequence: CDR1 PRHDT, CDR2 FYEKMQ (reference sequence). The CDR3 DNA reads TGTGCCAGCAGCTTAGCTAAGACCGGGACTCCAGAGGGAAACACCATATATTTT. The encoded protein is CASSLAKTGTPEGNTIYF. Drawing the rest from reference TRBV13 and TRBJ1-3, the complete variable domain is AAGVIQSPRHLIKEKRETATLKCYPIPRHDTVYWYQQGPGQDPQFLISFYEKMQSDKGSIPDRFSAQQFSDYHSELNMSSLELGDSALYFCASSLAKTGTPEGNTIYFGEGSWLTVV.

The chain has TRBV19 and TRBJ2-1; the match to TRBD2 covers 10 bases. The CDR3 contains 14 residues. The junction had 8 bases not matched to a gene; V was cut back by 10 bases and J by 5 bases. The germline gives CDR1 LNHDA, CDR2 SQIVND (reference sequence). The chain's CDR3 is CATRNSGGNNEQFF. In DNA form, the CDR3 reads TGTGCCACCCGCAATAGCGGGGGGAACAATGAGCAGTTCTTC.

The chain employs TRBV29-1 and TRBJ2-5; a possible D gene is TRBD1 (6 bases). Germline assignment: CDR1 SQVTM and CDR2 ANQGSEA. The CDR3 totals 13 residues. V lost 3 bases, J lost 2 bases, and 10 bases lay in between. The DNA of the CDR3 is TGCAGCGTTGATACAGGGTTGCAAGAGACCCAGTACTTC. Protein: CSVDTGLQETQYF.

This clone was recorded once. The chain couples TRBV19 to TRBJ2-7; the match to TRBD2 covers 8 bases. Trimming removed 2 bases from V and 2 bases from J; junction bases left unmatched: 5. This CDR3 is built from 15 residues. The germline V gene encodes CDR1 LNHDA and CDR2 SQIVND (reference sequence). The DNA of the CDR3 is TGTGCCAGTAGTATAACAACTAGCGGAACCTACGAGCAGTACTTC. As protein: CASSITTSGTYEQYF.

The chain recombines TRBV21-1 with TRBJ1-2; TRBD1 is the table's D call and was not checked against the DNA. TRBV21-1 is listed as a pseudogene. The CDR3 loop spans 14 amino acids. CDR3 DNA sequence: TGTGCCAGCAGCAAAGAGGCAGGGATTGGTGGCTACACCTTC. Amino acids: CASSKEAGIGGYTF.

The chain carries TRBV20-1 and TRBJ1-3; D gene ambiguous. This CDR3 is built from 14 residues. CDR1 and CDR2 from the germline V gene are DFQATT and SNEGSKA (reference sequence). The V gene lost 3 bases and the J gene lost 0 bases, with 9 bases spanning the gap. CDR3 protein: CSASGRLSGNTIYF. The CDR3 DNA follows: TGCAGTGCTAGTGGGAGGCTCTCTGGAAACACCATATATTTT.

V usage is TRBV4-3 and J usage is TRBJ2-4; TRBD2 aligns across 7 bases. CDR3 length: 15 residues. The V and J ends lost 3 bases and 4 bases, in that order; junction bases with no gene match: 6. Germline-derived CDR1 and CDR2 are LGHNA and YSLEER. The CDR3 DNA sequence: TGCGCCAGCAGCCAGGACCGCGGGGGTAAAAACATTCAGTACTTC. Translated, it gives CASSQDRGGKNIQYF.

This sequence joins TRBV20-1 and TRBJ2-5, with 8 bases identical to TRBD2. The germline CDR1 and CDR2 sequences are DFQATT and SNEGSKA (reference sequence). This CDR3 has 13 amino acids. Trimming cost V 3 bases and J 2 bases; bases outside gene matches: 2. CDR3 protein: CSASRGGQETQYF. CDR3 nucleotides: TGCAGTGCTAGTCGGGGGGGTCAAGAGACCCAGTACTTC.

This sequence joins TRBV7-9 and TRBJ2-5; 8 bases are shared with TRBD1. Trimming at V came to 3 bases and at J to 4 bases, leaving 7 bases not matched to a gene. The CDR3 contains 15 residues. The germline V gene encodes CDR1 SEHNR and CDR2 FQNEAQ (reference sequence). CDR3 residues: CASSFQGARGETQYF. The CDR3 DNA follows: TGTGCCAGCAGCTTTCAGGGGGCACGCGGAGAGACCCAGTACTTC. The full variable domain, in which reference TRBV7-9 and TRBJ2-5 provide the parts outside the CDR3, is DTGVSQNPRHKITKRGQNVTFRCDPISEHNRLYWYRQTLGQGPEFLTYFQNEAQLEKSRLLSDRFSAERPKGSFSTLEIQRTEQGDSAMYLCASSFQGARGETQYFGPGTRLLVL.

The chain has TRBV27 and TRBJ2-3; 7 bases map to TRBD2. Germline CDR1 reads MNHEY; CDR2 reads SMNVEV (reference sequence). Unmatched junction bases numbered 4, after V lost 4 bases and J lost 3 bases. The CDR3 contains 14 residues. Written as DNA, the CDR3 is TGTGCCAGCAGTTGGGGGGGTTGGACAGATACGCAGTATTTT. The encoded protein is CASSWGGWTDTQYF.

This clone came up once. V gene TRBV4-2 combines with J gene TRBJ1-1; D not resolved. V lost 0 bases and J 1 base, leaving 6 bases between the germline ends. The CDR3 spans 14 residues. Germline loops: CDR1 LGHNA, CDR2 YNFKEQ. Here the CDR3 reads CASSQDLRNTEAFF. CDR3 DNA: TGTGCCAGCAGCCAAGATCTGCGGAACACTGAAGCTTTCTTT.

The V call is TRBV5-1, the J call TRBJ1-4; 7 nucleotides align to TRBD1. After removal of 2 bases from V and 8 bases from J, the junction contained 12 bases not matched to a gene. Germline V CDR1 and CDR2: SGHRS, YFSETQ. There are 16 residues in the CDR3. For the CDR3, the DNA is TGCGCCAGCAGCTTAGCCGGGACAGCTCCTTGGGAAAAACTGTTTTTT. This translates into CASSLAGTAPWEKLFF.